The 29 T cell receptor beta chains reported below all come from one sample, sequenced in a study of T cell responses to AZD1222 COVID-19 vaccine. The protocol was immunoSEQ multiplex PCR, while the TCRdb copy is restricted to in-frame clones and leaves out a portion. The sample comprises more than 55,000 clones, approximately 89% of which are singletons, and roughly 6.1% rests with the top ten. The material was peripheral blood, obtained 28 days after the second AZD1222 dose. All receptors come from an adult who received the AZD1222 COVID-19 vaccine.

This clone appeared once. The J gene is TRBJ1-1, the V gene TRBV10-3; D is unresolved. Per germline, CDR1 ENHRY and CDR2 SYGVKD. The V end lost 5 bases, the J end lost 1 base, and 5 bases lay between the germline ends. There are 12 residues in the CDR3. This CDR3 reads CAISLANTEAFF. CDR3 in DNA: TGTGCCATCAGTCTGGCGAACACTGAAGCTTTCTTT.

The rearrangement links TRBV5-1 to TRBJ1-6, with D tentatively TRBD1 (5 bases). This CDR3 is built from 16 residues. The germline V gene has CDR1 SGHRS and CDR2 YFSETQ. Trimming removed 0 bases at V and 8 bases at J, with 15 bases between. CDR3 protein: CASSLETGSPHSPLHF. The CDR3 DNA reads TGCGCCAGCAGCTTGGAAACAGGTTCCCCACATTCACCCCTCCACTTT.

The chain links TRBV7-2 to TRBJ2-1; the match to TRBD2 covers 8 bases. The CDR3 has 16 residues. Unmatched junction bases numbered 8, after V lost 7 bases and J lost 0 bases. In germline, CDR1 is SGHTA, CDR2 FQGNSA. CDR3 sequence (DNA): TGTGCCAGCACTCGGGGGGGCCCTTCCTCCTACAATGAGCAGTTCTTC. Its protein is CASTRGGPSSYNEQFF.

In its sample, this clone was seen once. This sequence joins TRBV5-1 and TRBJ1-2; D possibly corresponds to TRBD1 (5 bases). The ends were cut back, 0 bases at V and 1 base at J, with 10 bases in the middle. This CDR3 has 15 amino acids. Germline V gene sequence: CDR1 SGHRS, CDR2 YFSETQ. The CDR3 nucleotides read TGCGCCAGCAGCTTGGCTCCGACAGTTAACTATGGCTACACCTTC. This gives the protein CASSLAPTVNYGYTF.

The chain's CDR3 is CATRTVYGYTF. CDR3 nucleotides: TGTGCCACCAGGACCGTCTATGGCTACACCTTC. The chain combines TRBV6-4 with TRBJ1-2, with D uncertain. The CDR3 is 11 amino acids. CDR1 and CDR2 from the germline V gene are MRHNA and SNTAGT. V lost 10 bases, J lost 4 bases, and 10 bases lay in between.

The genes are TRBV7-3 and TRBJ1-2; no definite D call. The CDR3 contains 13 residues. CDR1 is SGHTA, CDR2 FQGTGA, per germline. V was pared by 2 bases and J by 6 bases, with 10 bases between. The CDR3 DNA reads as TGTGCCAGCAGCTTAGTCCGGGGTGATGGCTACACCTTC. Translation: CASSLVRGDGYTF. Full variable domain (outside the CDR3, taken from reference TRBV7-3 and TRBJ1-2): GAGVSQTPSNKVTEKGKYVELRCDPISGHTALYWYRQSLGQGPEFLIYFQGTGAADDSGLPNDRFFAVRPEGSVSTLKIQRTERGDSAVYLCASSLVRGDGYTFGSGTRLTVV.

This chain uses TRBV13 with TRBJ1-1, with 7 bases aligning to TRBD1. The junction had 8 bases not matched to a gene; V was cut back by 3 bases and J by 1 base. This CDR3 is 16 amino acids long. Per the germline V gene, CDR1 is PRHDT and CDR2 is FYEKMQ (reference sequence). The CDR3 nucleotides read TGTGCCAGCAGCTTTGGGACAGAACTGAGGAACACTGAAGCTTTCTTT. It specifies CASSFGTELRNTEAFF. Looking up the rest from reference TRBV13 and TRBJ1-1 gives the full variable domain: AAGVIQSPRHLIKEKRETATLKCYPIPRHDTVYWYQQGPGQDPQFLISFYEKMQSDKGSIPDRFSAQQFSDYHSELNMSSLELGDSALYFCASSFGTELRNTEAFFGQGTRLTVV.

The V gene is TRBV6-5, the J gene TRBJ1-5; D perhaps matches TRBD1 (6 bases). V was trimmed by 8 bases and J by 5 bases, leaving 13 bases between them. The CDR3 loop spans 13 amino acids. From germline, CDR1 is MNHEY and CDR2 SVGAGI. The chain's CDR3 is CASGGRSDQPQHF. The CDR3 DNA reads TGTGCCAGCGGGGGGCGTAGTGATCAGCCCCAGCATTTT.

V usage is TRBV3-1 (or the pseudogene TRBV3-2) and J usage is TRBJ1-3; tentatively, D is TRBD1 (6 bases). Trimming stripped 7 bases from V and 2 bases from J, with 12 bases between. The germline gives CDR1 LGHDT, CDR2 YNNKEL (reference sequence). This CDR3 contains 14 residues. The CDR3 bases are TGTGCCAGCATGACAGGAGGGGCTGGAAACACCATATATTTT. Residues: CASMTGGAGNTIYF.

This clone was detected only once. The J gene is TRBJ2-3, the V gene TRBV12-5; D unclear. The ends were cut back, 5 bases at V and 2 bases at J, with 11 bases in the middle. The CDR3 runs to 14 residues. CDR1 is LGHNT and CDR2 is FRNRAP in the germline V gene. CDR3 loop: CASGEGAYTDTQYF. In DNA form, the CDR3 reads TGTGCTAGTGGTGAAGGAGCTTACACAGATACGCAGTATTTT.

The chain combines TRBV5-4 with TRBJ1-2, with 11 bases matching TRBD1. V dropped 3 bases and J dropped 4; count of bases not matched to a gene: 2. The CDR3 contains 14 residues. Germline V gene sequence: CDR1 SGHNT, CDR2 YYREEE (reference sequence). The CDR3 coding sequence is TGTGCCAGCAGCTCCGGACAGGGGGCCTATGGCTACACCTTC. Translated, it gives CASSSGQGAYGYTF.

The J gene is TRBJ2-7, the V gene TRBV27; weak D call: TRBD2 (6 bases). Germline CDR1 reads MNHEY; CDR2 reads SMNVEV (reference sequence). The length of the CDR3 is 14 residues. V lost 7 bases, J lost 0 bases, and 13 bases lay in between. The CDR3 loop reads CASKRTGDSYEQYF. CDR3 nucleotides: TGTGCCAGCAAACGGACGGGGGACTCCTACGAGCAGTACTTC.

The rearrangement uses TRBV3-1 (or the pseudogene TRBV3-2) and TRBJ1-1; 12 bases are shared with TRBD1. This CDR3 contains 14 residues. Trimming cost V 5 bases and J 6 bases; bases outside gene matches: 4. Per germline, CDR1 LGHDT and CDR2 YNNKEL (reference sequence). DNA for the CDR3: TGTGCCAGCAGCTGGGACAGGGGGCGGGCTGAAGCTTTCTTT. Protein sequence: CASSWDRGRAEAFF.

J is TRBJ2-3 and V is TRBV19; 13 bases are a match to TRBD2. Germline assignment: CDR1 LNHDA and CDR2 SQIVND (reference sequence). The J segment lost 1 base and the V segment lost 6 bases, leaving 4 bases of the junction unmatched. CDR3 length equals 16 residues. The CDR3 sequence: CASRDGTSGGTDTQYF. The CDR3 nucleotides read TGTGCCAGTAGGGATGGGACTAGCGGGGGCACAGATACGCAGTATTTT.

J is TRBJ2-2 and V is TRBV27; 8 bases align to TRBD1. Germline CDR1 MNHEY, CDR2 SMNVEV (reference sequence). Unmatched junction bases numbered 9, after V lost 4 bases and J lost 5 bases. The CDR3 contains 16 residues. CDR3 DNA sequence: TGTGCCAGCAGTTCCTTAGACAGGGGCAAAACCGGGGAGCTGTTTTTT. It yields the protein CASSSLDRGKTGELFF.

This clone was detected once. The rearrangement links TRBV9 to TRBJ2-5, with 10 bases identical to TRBD2. Germline assignment: CDR1 SGDLS and CDR2 YYNGEE. Losses at the gene ends were 4 bases for V and 5 bases for J; bases not matched to a gene: 5. This CDR3 is 14 amino acids long. The CDR3 bases are TGTGCCAGCAGCAGCGGGGGGGCTTTGGAGACCCAGTACTTC. Its translation: CASSSGGALETQYF.

This rearrangement joins TRBV11-2 to TRBJ2-7; D assignment may be TRBD1 or TRBD2 (5 bases each). The germline CDR1 and CDR2 sequences are SGHAT and FQNNGV. Deletions cut 5 bases from V and 4 bases from J, with 15 bases between. The CDR3 is 14 residues long. Written as DNA, the CDR3 is TGTGCCAGCAGCGGCACCGGGACGGGATACGAGCAGTACTTC. Translated: CASSGTGTGYEQYF.

The genes are TRBV6-2 or TRBV6-3 and TRBJ1-5; maybe TRBD1 (6 bases). The CDR3 consists of 17 residues. Germline loops: CDR1 MNHEY, CDR2 SVGEGT. V was shortened by 0 bases and J by 6 bases, with 18 bases between the two germline ends. The chain's CDR3 is CASSYSIFGGPGQPQHF. CDR3 DNA sequence: TGTGCCAGCAGTTACTCGATCTTTGGGGGGCCAGGTCAGCCCCAGCATTTT.

This rearrangement joins TRBV5-7 to TRBJ2-3, with 8 bases that match TRBD2. TRBV5-7 is flagged as an ORF with uncertain function. This CDR3 is 15 amino acids long. V shed 0 bases and J 3 bases; nucleotides not matched to a gene: 3. In nucleotides, the CDR3 is TGTGCCAGCAGCTTGGTTAGCGGGGTAACAGATACGCAGTATTTT. It specifies CASSLVSGVTDTQYF.

The chain employs TRBV19 and TRBJ2-7; 10 nucleotides agree with TRBD1. V was pared by 10 bases and J by 6 bases, with 12 bases of the junction left unmatched. Germline CDR1 is LNHDA and CDR2 is SQIVND (reference sequence). The CDR3 is 14 residues long. The CDR3, as DNA: TGTGCCACCAACTCCGGGACAGGGGCAACCGAGCAGTACTTC. Translated, it gives CATNSGTGATEQYF.

The J gene is TRBJ2-5, the V gene TRBV10-1; unclear D gene. Germline V CDR1 and CDR2: WNHNN, SYGVQD (reference sequence). The CDR3 extends over 13 amino acids. Deletions cut 4 bases from V and 0 bases from J, with 6 bases between. CDR3 nucleotides: TGCGCCAGCAGTGCATTGTACCAAGAGACCCAGTACTTC. This translates into CASSALYQETQYF.

This chain links TRBV5-1 with TRBJ2-2; D unresolved. V shed 5 bases and J shed 0 bases, with 8 bases lying between them. The V gene's germline CDR1 is SGHRS and CDR2 YFSETQ. The CDR3 covers 14 residues. CDR3 nucleotides: TGCGCCAGCAGATCGAACTCGAACACCGGGGAGCTGTTTTTT. Amino acid sequence: CASRSNSNTGELFF.

The CDR3 DNA is TGTGCCAGCAGCTTGGGACCTCCTCCCCTCCACTTT. This gives the protein CASSLGPPPLHF. The chain recombines TRBV7-2 with TRBJ1-6; TRBD1 is a possible D gene (5 bases). The V end lost 3 bases, the J end lost 13 bases, and 10 bases lay between the germline ends. This CDR3 region has 12 residues. Germline V gives CDR1 SGHTA, CDR2 FQGNSA.

This chain joins TRBV27 and TRBJ2-7; 11 nucleotides align to TRBD2. Losses at the gene ends were 4 bases for V and 1 base for J; bases not matched to a gene: 9. This CDR3 contains 17 residues. Looked up from germline, CDR1 is MNHEY and CDR2 is SMNVEV (reference sequence). CDR3 protein: CASSSRIGTSGSYEQYF. Written as DNA, the CDR3 is TGTGCCAGCAGTTCCCGGATCGGGACTAGCGGATCCTACGAGCAGTACTTC.

The chain recombines TRBV6-6 with TRBJ2-3; the D is unclear. The CDR3 length is 15 residues. Trimming stripped 2 bases from V and 2 bases from J, with 11 bases between. CDR1 MNHNY and CDR2 SVGAGI come from the germline V gene (reference sequence). The CDR3 loop is CASSYLPRFTDTQYF. In DNA form, the CDR3 reads TGTGCCAGCAGTTACCTACCACGATTCACAGATACGCAGTATTTT.

V usage is TRBV30 and J usage is TRBJ1-3; D ambiguous. CDR1 GTSNPN and CDR2 SVGIG come from the germline V gene (reference sequence). V lost 0 bases to trimming and J lost 0 bases, with 3 bases between them. This CDR3 has 13 residues. The CDR3 here is CAWSVGSGNTIYF. The DNA for the CDR3 is TGTGCCTGGAGTGTAGGCTCTGGAAACACCATATATTTT.

V is TRBV10-2 and J is TRBJ2-3; TRBD2 aligns across 15 bases. The germline V gene encodes CDR1 WSHSY and CDR2 SAAADI. Losses at the gene ends were 11 bases for V and 6 bases for J; bases not matched to a gene: 6. There are 14 residues in the CDR3. The CDR3 is CAGGTSGRSDTQYF. The CDR3 DNA reads as TGCGCCGGCGGGACTAGCGGGAGGAGCGATACGCAGTATTTT.

The chain links TRBV30 to TRBJ2-3, with 9 positions matching TRBD1. Germline trimming cut 6 bases from V and 0 bases from J; bases unmatched to any gene: 4. The length of the CDR3 is 14 residues. CDR1 is GTSNPN, CDR2 SVGIG, per germline (reference sequence). The CDR3 sequence is CACIQGASTDTQYF. The CDR3 DNA follows: TGTGCCTGTATACAGGGGGCAAGCACAGATACGCAGTATTTT. The full variable domain, completed using reference TRBV30 and TRBJ2-3, is SQTIHQWPATLVQPVGSPLSLECTVEGTSNPNLYWYRQAAGRGLQLLFYSVGIGQISSEVPQNLSASRPQDRQFILSSKKLLLSDSGFYLCACIQGASTDTQYFGPGTRLTVL.

As DNA, the CDR3 is TGTGCCAGCAGCCTGGTGGGACGACAGGGCCGAAGGGGCACTGAAGCTTTCTTT. Amino acids: CASSLVGRQGRRGTEAFF. This rearrangement joins TRBV3-1 (or the pseudogene TRBV3-2) to TRBJ1-1, with 7 bases aligning to TRBD1. The ends lost 4 bases at V and 4 bases at J; junction bases unmatched: 18. The CDR3 loop spans 18 amino acids. Germline CDR1 is LGHDT and CDR2 is YNNKEL (reference sequence).